Shown below are 30 T cell receptor beta chains from a single sample sequenced in a study of blood T cell repertoires in COVID-19. Measured with immunoSEQ multiplex PCR; TCRdb has only the in-frame clones, and not every one. The profile shows approximately 240,000 clones, approximately 86% of them singletons. The sample was peripheral blood. The receptors were gathered from a woman in her thirties who had recovered from COVID-19.

V and J are TRBV5-4 and TRBJ2-1; TRBD2 might be the D (6 bases). CDR3 length equals 17 residues. V was pared by 0 bases and J by 5 bases, with 18 bases between. The germline V gene has CDR1 SGHNT and CDR2 YYREEE (reference sequence). CDR3 sequence: CASSLAGKGLAHNEQFF. CDR3 DNA sequence: TGTGCCAGCAGCTTGGCCGGGAAGGGACTGGCTCACAATGAGCAGTTCTTC.

CDR3 coding DNA: TGTGCCAGCAGTGGAGGGGTAGGGGGTCTTAACTATGGCTACACCTTC. Its translation is CASSGGVGGLNYGYTF. This rearrangement joins TRBV2 to TRBJ1-2, with a tentative D call TRBD1 (6 bases). Per germline, CDR1 SNHLY and CDR2 FYNNEI. Trimming stripped 4 bases from V and 1 base from J, with 16 bases between. The CDR3 has 16 residues.

The rearrangement links TRBV27 to TRBJ2-5, with D possibly matching TRBD1 (7 bases). V was trimmed by 6 bases and J by 5 bases, leaving 19 bases between them. Looked up from germline, CDR1 is MNHEY and CDR2 is SMNVEV (reference sequence). CDR3 length: 15 amino acids. The CDR3 coding sequence is TGTGCCAGCAGCCTATTATCGGCAGGGGGGGAGACCCAGTACTTC. Encoded protein: CASSLLSAGGETQYF.

This chain joins TRBV6-5 and TRBJ1-5; no firm D call. The V and J ends lost 0 bases and 4 bases respectively, with 7 bases between them. CDR1 MNHEY and CDR2 SVGAGI come from the germline V gene. This CDR3 is 14 amino acids long. The CDR3 spells CASSYSRLNQPQHF. The DNA for the CDR3 is TGTGCCAGCAGTTACTCGAGATTAAATCAGCCCCAGCATTTT.

This clone has only one observation. The chain combines TRBV4-2 with TRBJ2-7; D is perhaps TRBD2 (5 bases). V dropped 0 bases and J dropped 0 bases, with 9 bases sitting between them. The germline V gene has CDR1 LGHNA and CDR2 YNFKEQ. CDR3 length: 15 amino acids. In nucleotides, the CDR3 is TGTGCCAGCAGCCAAGATTTAGGGAGCTCCTACGAGCAGTACTTC. It is translated as CASSQDLGSSYEQYF.

The V and J genes are TRBV7-6 and TRBJ2-3; D gene uncertain. The V gene's germline CDR1 is SGHVS and CDR2 FNYEAQ. Trimming took 2 bases from V and 0 from J, leaving 9 bases between them. This CDR3 region has 15 residues. CDR3 DNA sequence: TGTGCCAGCAGCTTATCTCCAACTAGCACAGATACGCAGTATTTT. Protein product: CASSLSPTSTDTQYF.

This sequence joins TRBV9 and TRBJ1-1; 8 bases line up with TRBD1. CDR3 length: 15 residues. The V gene's germline CDR1 is SGDLS and CDR2 YYNGEE. Germline trimming cut 0 bases from V and 6 bases from J; bases unmatched to any gene: 7. CDR3 sequence reads: CASSVGTGLGAEAFF. The CDR3, as DNA: TGTGCCAGCAGCGTAGGGACAGGGTTAGGTGCTGAAGCTTTCTTT. The full variable domain, rest sourced from reference TRBV9 and TRBJ1-1, is DSGVTQTPKHLITATGQRVTLRCSPRSGDLSVYWYQQSLDQGLQFLIQYYNGEERAKGNILERFSAQQFPDLHSELNLSSLELGDSALYFCASSVGTGLGAEAFFGQGTRLTVV.

V is TRBV2 and J is TRBJ2-2; no firm D call. CDR1 and CDR2 (germline): SNHLY, FYNNEI. V lost 6 bases and J 5 bases, leaving 13 bases between the germline ends. The CDR3 runs to 14 residues. DNA of the CDR3: TGTGCCAGCAGGCCGACACGCGAAACCGGGGAGCTGTTTTTT. Translation gives CASRPTRETGELFF.

This chain connects TRBV5-6 to TRBJ2-7, with D possibly matching TRBD2 (6 bases). Trimming took 2 bases from V and 6 from J, leaving 15 bases between them. The CDR3 spans 14 residues. CDR1 and CDR2 (germline): SGHDT, YYEEEE. CDR3: CASSFVGVAAEQYF. The CDR3 DNA sequence: TGTGCCAGCAGCTTTGTCGGGGTAGCGGCCGAGCAGTACTTC.

The gene calls are TRBV29-1 and TRBJ2-1; weak D call: TRBD1 (5 bases). CDR1 is SQVTM and CDR2 is ANQGSEA in the germline V gene. V was shortened by 0 bases and J by 0 bases, with 12 bases between the two germline ends. The CDR3 runs to 16 residues. DNA of the CDR3: TGCAGCGTTGAAGATGGGGCGGCCAGCTCCTACAATGAGCAGTTCTTC. Residues: CSVEDGAASSYNEQFF.

The rearrangement joins TRBV4-2 to TRBJ1-3; D remains unclear. This CDR3 is built from 16 residues. V was cut by 5 bases and J by 0 bases, with 14 bases left in between. Germline lookup yields CDR1 LGHNA and CDR2 YNFKEQ. This chain's CDR3 is CASSSSAAYSGNTIYF. The CDR3 DNA is TGTGCCAGCAGCTCCTCAGCGGCCTACTCTGGAAACACCATATATTTT.

The chain is built from TRBV5-1 and TRBJ2-1; TRBD2 might be the D (5 bases). Germline loops: CDR1 SGHRS, CDR2 YFSETQ. The CDR3 consists of 16 residues. The germline V and J ends were trimmed by 4 bases and 2 bases, with 16 bases remaining between them. This CDR3 is CASSLRASAPYNEQFF. The CDR3 DNA follows: TGCGCCAGCAGCCTGAGGGCCTCCGCTCCCTACAATGAGCAGTTCTTC. The full variable domain, in which reference TRBV5-1 and TRBJ2-1 provide the parts outside the CDR3, is KAGVTQTPRYLIKTRGQQVTLSCSPISGHRSVSWYQQTPGQGLQFLFEYFSETQRNKGNFPGRFSGRQFSNSRSEMNVSTLELGDSALYLCASSLRASAPYNEQFFGPGTRLTVL.

The gene calls are TRBV2 and TRBJ2-3; 9 nucleotides agree with TRBD1. The length of the CDR3 is 13 residues. Germline CDR1 is SNHLY and CDR2 is FYNNEI. J was trimmed by 3 bases and V by 10 bases; bases with no gene match: 5. CDR3 in amino acids: CATGDRATDTQYF. CDR3 sequence (DNA): TGTGCCACGGGGGACAGGGCGACAGATACGCAGTATTTT. Together with reference TRBV2 and TRBJ2-3, the CDR3 gives the full variable domain: EPEVTQTPSHQVTQMGQEVILRCVPISNHLYFYWYRQILGQKVEFLVSFYNNEISEKSEIFDDQFSVERPDGSNFTLKIRSTKLEDSAMYFCATGDRATDTQYFGPGTRLTVL.

This clone was counted a few times. The rearrangement uses TRBV2 and TRBJ1-5, with TRBD1 matching 7 bases. V was clipped by 4 bases and J by 3 bases; unmatched bases: 15. Germline V gene sequence: CDR1 SNHLY, CDR2 FYNNEI. The CDR3 has 18 residues. CDR3 amino acids: CASSGTGWGQGINQPQHF. In DNA form, the CDR3 reads TGTGCCAGCAGTGGGACAGGTTGGGGGCAGGGGATCAATCAGCCCCAGCATTTT.

This clone showed up just a few times. The chain links TRBV27 to TRBJ2-3, with a tentative D call TRBD2 (6 bases). The CDR3 spans 13 residues. Germline assignment: CDR1 MNHEY and CDR2 SMNVEV (reference sequence). V lost 7 bases to trimming and J lost 6 bases, with 14 bases between them. CDR3 DNA: TGTGCCAGCAAGGACTATGTTATGGATACGCAGTATTTT. It yields the protein CASKDYVMDTQYF.

This clone was seen many times. This chain connects TRBV5-5 to TRBJ1-5; 7 bases are a match to TRBD1. Germline V gene data show CDR1 as SGHKS and CDR2 as YYEKEE (reference sequence). V trimming: 0 bases; J trimming: 10 bases; junction bases outside the gene matches: 10. This CDR3 contains 15 residues. The CDR3 DNA follows: TGTGCCAGCAGCTTGGATCCGGGACAGTATAGCCCCCAGCATTTT. It translates to CASSLDPGQYSPQHF.

The chain recombines TRBV10-3 with TRBJ2-1; 13 bases are a match to TRBD2. Unmatched junction bases numbered 4, after V lost 0 bases and J lost 5 bases. Germline CDR1 is ENHRY and CDR2 is SYGVKD. This CDR3 is built from 17 residues. CDR3: CAISESRGLAGDNEQFF. CDR3 coding DNA: TGTGCCATCAGTGAGTCGAGAGGACTAGCGGGGGACAATGAGCAGTTCTTC.

The chain uses TRBV7-2 and TRBJ2-7, with TRBD1 matching over 10 bases. V lost 1 base, J lost 4 bases, and 4 bases stayed unmatched. CDR1 is SGHTA and CDR2 is FQGNSA in the germline V gene. CDR3 length: 15 residues. Here the CDR3 reads CASSLGQGAHYEQYF. The CDR3, as DNA: TGTGCCAGCAGCTTAGGACAGGGGGCGCATTACGAGCAGTACTTC.

This clone was observed a single time. The V call is TRBV5-1, the J call TRBJ2-1, with a weak D call TRBD2 (5 bases). This CDR3 has 15 amino acids. The germline V and J ends were trimmed by 4 bases and 1 base, with 12 bases remaining between them. Germline V gene data show CDR1 as SGHRS and CDR2 as YFSETQ. The CDR3 here is CASSTTGNSYNEQFF. Written as DNA, the CDR3 is TGCGCCAGCAGCACGACGGGGAATTCCTACAATGAGCAGTTCTTC.

V is TRBV5-4 and J is TRBJ1-6; TRBD1 matches 10 bases. This CDR3 contains 15 residues. Germline V gene data show CDR1 as SGHNT and CDR2 as YYREEE (reference sequence). V was pared by 4 bases and J by 7 bases, with 5 bases of the junction left unmatched. CDR3 coding DNA: TGTGCCAGCAGCAAAGGGACAGGGGAAAATTCACCCCTCCACTTT. Residues: CASSKGTGENSPLHF.

The rearrangement links TRBV5-1 to TRBJ2-1; 8 nucleotides line up with TRBD2. Germline V gene data show CDR1 as SGHRS and CDR2 as YFSETQ. The CDR3 runs 14 residues. Trimming cost V 2 bases and J 5 bases; bases outside gene matches: 3. CDR3 DNA: TGCGCCAGCAGCTTAGCGGGGGTTCACAATGAGCAGTTCTTC. It specifies CASSLAGVHNEQFF.

As DNA, the CDR3 is TGTGCCAGTAGTCCGCGGGACCGGAGGGGCACTGAAGCTTTCTTT. It specifies CASSPRDRRGTEAFF. The rearrangement joins TRBV19 to TRBJ1-1, with D perhaps matching TRBD1 (5 bases). The germline gives CDR1 LNHDA, CDR2 SQIVND (reference sequence). CDR3 length: 15 residues. With 5 bases removed from V and 4 bases from J, the gap between germline ends came to 17 bases. The full variable domain, rest sourced from reference TRBV19 and TRBJ1-1, is DGGITQSPKYLFRKEGQNVTLSCEQNLNHDAMYWYRQDPGQGLRLIYYSQIVNDFQKGDIAEGYSVSREKKESFPLTVTSAQKNPTAFYLCASSPRDRRGTEAFFGQGTRLTVV.

V usage is TRBV7-3 and J usage is TRBJ1-2, with a weak D call TRBD1 (5 bases). The CDR3 totals 17 residues. With 2 bases removed from V and 5 bases from J, the gap between germline ends came to 21 bases. Germline V gene sequence: CDR1 SGHTA, CDR2 FQGTGA. CDR3 DNA: TGTGCCAGCAGCTTATCATCGGTCGGGGCCCGGGGGTATGGCTACACCTTC. Its translation: CASSLSSVGARGYGYTF.

The chain employs TRBV4-1 and TRBJ2-7; TRBD1 aligns across 9 bases. After removal of 1 base from V and 3 bases from J, the junction contained 7 bases not matched to a gene. Germline V gene lookup returns CDR1 MGHRA and CDR2 YSYEKL. The CDR3 totals 16 residues. CDR3 DNA sequence: TGCGCCAGCAGCCAAGTACCGGGACAGGGTTTCTACGAGCAGTACTTC. It is translated as CASSQVPGQGFYEQYF.

The chain uses TRBV30 and TRBJ2-7, with a weak D call TRBD2 (5 bases). Looked up from germline, CDR1 is GTSNPN and CDR2 is SVGIG (reference sequence). V lost 0 bases to trimming and J lost 4 bases, with 7 bases between them. The CDR3 consists of 12 residues. The CDR3 coding sequence is TGTGCCTGGAGTGTACGGGGTTACGAGCAGTACTTC. It is translated as CAWSVRGYEQYF.

The CDR3 DNA reads TGCGCCAGCAGCTTGGTCACAGACTCCTACGAGCAGTACTTC. Its protein is CASSLVTDSYEQYF. The chain uses TRBV5-1 and TRBJ2-7, with D unclear. The ends were cut back, 0 bases at V and 0 bases at J, with 7 bases in the middle. CDR3 size: 14 residues. Germline values: CDR1 SGHRS, CDR2 YFSETQ.

The J gene is TRBJ1-3, the V gene TRBV9; D perhaps matches TRBD1 (5 bases). CDR1 and CDR2 (germline): SGDLS, YYNGEE. V lost 3 bases and J 8 bases, leaving 15 bases between the germline ends. CDR3 length equals 14 residues. The CDR3 DNA follows: TGTGCCAGCAGCGAAAACCCGACAGAGTACACCATATATTTT. This translates into CASSENPTEYTIYF.

The J gene is TRBJ2-7, the V gene TRBV12-5, with 9 positions matching TRBD1. This CDR3 has 15 residues. Germline assignment: CDR1 LGHNT and CDR2 FRNRAP. V lost 1 base, J lost 3 bases, and 4 bases stayed unmatched. The CDR3 here is CASGLGPGQGYEQYF. The CDR3 DNA is TGTGCTAGTGGTTTGGGTCCGGGACAGGGCTACGAGCAGTACTTC.

The J gene is TRBJ1-1, the V gene TRBV5-6; TRBD1 is a possible D gene (5 bases). Germline CDR1 SGHDT, CDR2 YYEEEE. The CDR3 spans 14 residues. V lost 1 base and J 6 bases, leaving 13 bases between the germline ends. The CDR3 nucleotides read TGTGCCAGCAGCTTGAGCAGGGCCTACCCTGAAGCTTTCTTT. Protein sequence: CASSLSRAYPEAFF.

The chain is built from TRBV5-4 and TRBJ1-1; 8 bases line up with TRBD1. J was trimmed by 5 bases and V by 2 bases; bases with no gene match: 2. The CDR3 consists of 13 residues. The germline V gene encodes CDR1 SGHNT and CDR2 YYREEE (reference sequence). Here the CDR3 reads CASSFDRGTEAFF. In nucleotides, the CDR3 is TGTGCCAGCAGCTTCGACAGGGGAACTGAAGCTTTCTTT.